The 30 T cell receptor beta chains below were found in one sample sequenced in a study of patients and donors after allogeneic stem cell transplantation. MiXCR, applied by TCRdb to the RT-PCR reads, yields one record per CDR3 protein. The data hold roughly 180,000 distinct CDR3 sequences, with around two fifths observed a single time. The sample comprised blood, either unsorted or a sorted T cell fraction (not recorded which). Source of these receptors: a human donor who was either an allogeneic HSCT recipient or a stem cell or donor lymphocyte infusion donor (not recorded which). It is not recorded whose cells these are; they may come from a transplant donor.

V and J are TRBV12-3 or TRBV12-4 and TRBJ1-4; 7 bases line up with TRBD1. This CDR3 comprises 14 residues. V lost 6 bases, J lost 8 bases, and 9 bases stayed unmatched. CDR3 sequence (DNA): TGTGCCAGCAGCCCGACAGGGCTGGGGGAAAAACTGTTTTTT. This codes for CASSPTGLGEKLFF.

This chain joins TRBV6-5 and TRBJ1-5; weak D call: TRBD1 (5 bases). The CDR3 sequence is 14 residues long. Trimming took 4 bases from V and 1 from J, leaving 8 bases between them. Germline CDR1 and CDR2: MNHEY and SVGAGI. The CDR3, as DNA: TGTGCCAGCAGTTTGGGGGTGAGCAATCAGCCCCAGCATTTT. The encoded protein is CASSLGVSNQPQHF.

The chain combines TRBV28 with TRBJ2-2; 9 nucleotides match TRBD1. The CDR3 sequence is 15 residues long. The germline CDR1 and CDR2 sequences are MDHEN and SYDVKM. V lost 6 bases, J lost 1 base, and 3 bases stayed unmatched. CDR3 in amino acids: CASRPGQGNTGELFF. CDR3 DNA: TGTGCCAGCAGACCGGGACAGGGGAACACCGGGGAGCTGTTTTTT.

This clonotype was counted once. The CDR3 sequence is CASSYSTGSQQYF. CDR3 DNA sequence: TGTGCCAGCAGTTACTCGACGGGTTCGCAGCAGTACTTC. This chain links TRBV6-5 with TRBJ2-7; D is uncertain. Germline V lookup: CDR1 MNHEY, CDR2 SVGAGI. The CDR3 spans 13 residues. V was cut by 0 bases and J by 8 bases, with 11 bases left in between.

The chain has TRBV4-1 and TRBJ1-1, with D unclear. Germline V gene lookup returns CDR1 MGHRA and CDR2 YSYEKL. The V end lost 4 bases, the J end lost 0 bases, and 18 bases lay between the germline ends. The CDR3 covers 17 residues. The CDR3 region is CASSLLPILFMNTEAFF. CDR3 sequence (DNA): TGCGCCAGCAGCCTCCTCCCGATTCTCTTCATGAACACTGAAGCTTTCTTT.

The chain combines TRBV28 with TRBJ2-5; TRBD2 might be the D (5 bases). Germline V lookup: CDR1 MDHEN, CDR2 SYDVKM. V gave up 7 bases and J gave up 2 bases, with 20 bases separating them. The CDR3 length is 16 residues. CDR3 amino acids: CASIRNMNWEQETQYF. The CDR3 DNA reads as TGTGCCAGCATTAGAAACATGAATTGGGAGCAAGAGACCCAGTACTTC. Filled out from reference TRBV28 and TRBJ2-5, the complete variable domain reads DVKVTQSSRYLVKRTGEKVFLECVQDMDHENMFWYRQDPGLGLRLIYFSYDVKMKEKGDIPEGYSVSREKKERFSLILESASTNQTSMYLCASIRNMNWEQETQYFGPGTRLLVL.

V is TRBV5-6 and J is TRBJ1-5, with 7 positions matching TRBD1. This CDR3 region has 15 residues. Trimming removed 6 bases from V and 2 bases from J; junction bases left unmatched: 8. The germline V gene has CDR1 SGHDT and CDR2 YYEEEE. As DNA, the CDR3 is TGTGCCAGCAAAGAGAGGGGGCAGGGCAATCAGCCCCAGCATTTT. Protein: CASKERGQGNQPQHF.

A few counts support this clonotype. The rearrangement uses TRBV20-1 and TRBJ2-3; no reliable D call. The CDR3 is 14 amino acids. Per germline, CDR1 DFQATT and CDR2 SNEGSKA (reference sequence). Deletions cut 4 bases from V and 2 bases from J, with 13 bases between. The CDR3 coding sequence is TGCAGTGCTACACACGAAGGGCTCACAGATACGCAGTATTTT. Its protein product is CSATHEGLTDTQYF.

This clonotype was detected a few times. The V call is TRBV4-2, the J call TRBJ1-4; TRBD1 agrees at 7 bases. There are 14 residues in the CDR3. With V trimmed by 2 bases and J by 6 bases, 3 bases remained unmatched. Germline loops: CDR1 LGHNA, CDR2 YNFKEQ. CDR3: CASSQPTGDEKLFF. CDR3 nucleotides: TGTGCCAGCAGCCAACCCACAGGGGATGAAAAACTGTTTTTT.

This chain joins TRBV20-1 and TRBJ1-2, with no clear D. CDR3 size: 10 residues. CDR1 and CDR2 (germline): DFQATT, SNEGSKA (reference sequence). V was shortened by 3 bases and J by 6 bases, with 5 bases between the two germline ends. The DNA of the CDR3 is TGCAGTGCTAGGAGCCATGGCTACACCTTC. Its translation is CSARSHGYTF.

This sequence joins TRBV28 and TRBJ2-4; the match to TRBD2 covers 9 bases. The J segment lost 1 base and the V segment lost 3 bases, leaving 16 bases of the junction unmatched. The germline gives CDR1 MDHEN, CDR2 SYDVKM. This CDR3 is 20 amino acids long. The CDR3 sequence is CASSFFLAGAEKDAKNIQYF. For the CDR3, the DNA is TGTGCCAGCAGTTTCTTTTTAGCGGGGGCCGAGAAGGACGCCAAAAACATTCAGTACTTC.

The chain is built from TRBV27 and TRBJ1-1; perhaps TRBD1 as D (5 bases). The CDR3 covers 13 residues. Trimming took off 7 bases at V and 1 base at J, with 10 bases between the two ends. In germline, CDR1 is MNHEY, CDR2 SMNVEV (reference sequence). CDR3 sequence reads: CASMRGGNTEAFF. In DNA, the CDR3 is TGTGCCAGCATGAGGGGCGGGAACACTGAAGCTTTCTTT.

The CDR3 DNA is TGTGCCAGCAGCCTCGGGGCTCTTAATAATTCACCCCTCCACTTT. This sequence encodes CASSLGALNNSPLHF. The chain links TRBV27 to TRBJ1-6; D possibly corresponds to TRBD1 (5 bases). Trimming removed 6 bases from V and 5 bases from J, with 14 bases in between. CDR3 length: 15 residues. Germline CDR1 MNHEY, CDR2 SMNVEV (reference sequence).

In the case of this clonotype: A much larger clone differs by one base, so this may be a read error. This sequence joins TRBV10-3 and TRBJ2-1; D remains ambiguous. Germline CDR1 and CDR2: ENHRY and SYGVKD. This CDR3 has 15 residues. CDR3 sequence: CAISEQSGVYNERFF. CDR3 nucleotide sequence: TGTGCCATCAGTGAGCAGTCTGGGGTCTACAATGAGCGGTTCTTC.

The rearrangement uses TRBV4-2 and TRBJ2-5; 9 bases fit TRBD2. The CDR3 has 16 amino acids. Trimming cost V 4 bases and J 5 bases; bases outside gene matches: 11. Looked up from germline, CDR1 is LGHNA and CDR2 is YNFKEQ. The CDR3 sequence: CASSPELAGDTETQYF. The CDR3 DNA reads TGTGCCAGCAGCCCCGAATTAGCGGGAGATACGGAGACCCAGTACTTC.

This clonotype was detected only a few times. This rearrangement joins TRBV7-2 to TRBJ2-3; TRBD1 agrees at 9 bases. Germline CDR1 is SGHTA and CDR2 is FQGNSA. CDR3 length: 15 amino acids. V dropped 4 bases and J dropped 2; count of bases not matched to a gene: 4. CDR3 amino acids: CASSYDRGNTDTQYF. The CDR3 bases are TGTGCCAGCAGCTACGACAGGGGGAACACAGATACGCAGTATTTT. Drawing the rest from reference TRBV7-2 and TRBJ2-3, the complete variable domain is GAGVSQSPSNKVTEKGKDVELRCDPISGHTALYWYRQSLGQGLEFLIYFQGNSAPDKSGLPSDRFSAERTGGSVSTLTIQRTQQEDSAVYLCASSYDRGNTDTQYFGPGTRLTVL.

This clonotype was found a few times. The genes are TRBV20-1 and TRBJ1-1; possible D gene TRBD1, 5 bases. Trimming stripped 5 bases from V and 7 bases from J, with 17 bases between. CDR1 and CDR2 (germline): DFQATT, SNEGSKA (reference sequence). CDR3 length: 13 amino acids. The CDR3 DNA is TGCAGTGCTCGCTCCGGGACGCCTAATGAAGCTTTCTTT. Translated, it gives CSARSGTPNEAFF.

This chain links TRBV7-6 with TRBJ1-3, with D possibly TRBD1 on 6 matching bases. Germline-derived CDR1 and CDR2 are SGHVS and FNYEAQ. Deletions cut 4 bases from V and 1 base from J, with 14 bases between. This CDR3 has 16 amino acids. The CDR3 DNA sequence: TGTGCCAGCAGCTCCGCAGGGGTCCAATCTGGAAACACCATATATTTT. This codes for CASSSAGVQSGNTIYF.

This clonotype has only a few counts. The CDR3 here is CASSLAPVLEAFF. The DNA of the CDR3 is TGTGCCAGCAGCTTAGCCCCCGTCCTTGAAGCTTTCTTT. The chain is built from TRBV7-9 and TRBJ1-1; D is unclear. This CDR3 comprises 13 residues. Looked up from germline, CDR1 is SEHNR and CDR2 is FQNEAQ (reference sequence). V lost 0 bases, J lost 7 bases, and 9 bases lay in between.

This clonotype was picked up a small number of times. The rearrangement links TRBV12-3 or TRBV12-4 to TRBJ2-7; D gene ambiguous. Trimming took 0 bases from V and 0 from J, leaving 3 bases between them. The CDR3 consists of 13 residues. The CDR3 DNA sequence: TGTGCCAGCAGTTTAGCCCACTCCTACGAGCAGTACTTC. It specifies CASSLAHSYEQYF.

V gene TRBV29-1 combines with J gene TRBJ2-6; a weak D match, TRBD2 (7 bases). Trimming shortened V by 0 bases and J by 2 bases, and 11 bases separated the two germline ends. Germline V CDR1 and CDR2: SQVTM, ANQGSEA. The CDR3 spans 16 residues. The DNA of the CDR3 is TGCAGCGTTGAAGATTGGGGGGGCGCTGGGGCCAACGTCCTGACTTTC. It specifies CSVEDWGGAGANVLTF.

CDR3 region: CSAFTSGETQYF. As DNA, the CDR3 is TGCAGTGCTTTCACTAGCGGGGAGACCCAGTACTTC. J is TRBJ2-5 and V is TRBV20-1, with 9 positions matching TRBD2. J was trimmed by 5 bases and V by 5 bases; bases with no gene match: 3. Germline CDR1 is DFQATT and CDR2 is SNEGSKA (reference sequence). The CDR3 covers 12 residues.

The chain joins TRBV5-1 to TRBJ2-2, with D tentatively TRBD2 (7 bases). Per germline, CDR1 SGHRS and CDR2 YFSETQ. The germline V and J ends were trimmed by 0 bases and 3 bases, with 12 bases remaining between them. CDR3 size: 16 residues. CDR3 DNA: TGCGCCAGCAGCTTGGTTGCGGGGGCGGACACCGGGGAGCTGTTTTTT. Residues: CASSLVAGADTGELFF.

V gene TRBV2 combines with J gene TRBJ2-7; D gene uncertain. This CDR3 is built from 13 residues. Germline CDR1 reads SNHLY; CDR2 reads FYNNEI. Between the trimmed V and J ends, which lost 11 bases and 2 bases, there was a span of 16 bases. The chain's CDR3 is CAGIGPSTYEQYF. The CDR3 region has the DNA TGTGCCGGTATAGGGCCTTCCACCTACGAGCAGTACTTC.

The V call is TRBV9, the J call TRBJ2-7; 9 bases map to TRBD2. In germline, CDR1 is SGDLS, CDR2 YYNGEE. This CDR3 is 14 amino acids long. V was clipped by 3 bases and J by 3 bases; unmatched bases: 4. The CDR3 loop reads CASSAYSGGYEQYF. The CDR3 region has the DNA TGTGCCAGCAGCGCGTATAGCGGGGGCTACGAGCAGTACTTC.

A few counts support this clonotype. V gene TRBV27 combines with J gene TRBJ1-5; D gene uncertain. The CDR3 has 13 residues. CDR1 and CDR2 from the germline V gene are MNHEY and SMNVEV (reference sequence). The V gene lost 2 bases and the J gene lost 9 bases, with 11 bases spanning the gap. The DNA of the CDR3 is TGTGCCAGCAGTTTAAGGGTCTTAGGGCCCCAGCATTTT. It encodes CASSLRVLGPQHF.

This rearrangement joins TRBV4-3 to TRBJ2-7; D is unresolved. This CDR3 comprises 17 residues. Trimming shortened V by 3 bases and J by 3 bases, and 21 bases separated the two germline ends. The germline CDR1 and CDR2 sequences are LGHNA and YSLEER. This CDR3 is CASSHGPSLAENYEQYF. CDR3 coding DNA: TGCGCCAGCAGCCATGGTCCTTCTCTCGCCGAGAACTACGAGCAGTACTTC.

The genes are TRBV7-2 and TRBJ2-3; TRBD1 matches 10 bases. The CDR3 has 15 residues. V lost 5 bases and J lost 3; bases outside the gene matches: 5. CDR1 and CDR2 from the germline V gene are SGHTA and FQGNSA. CDR3: CASSRQGARTDTQYF. DNA of the CDR3: TGTGCCAGCAGCCGACAGGGGGCGCGAACAGATACGCAGTATTTT.

There are a few counts of this clonotype. The V gene is TRBV28, the J gene TRBJ1-3; D call uncertain. This CDR3 contains 11 residues. Germline V gene sequence: CDR1 MDHEN, CDR2 SYDVKM. V was pared by 10 bases and J by 0 bases, with 4 bases between. CDR3 residues: CATSSGNTIYF. In DNA form, the CDR3 reads TGTGCCACCAGCTCTGGAAACACCATATATTTT.

The chain employs TRBV7-2 and TRBJ1-1; a possible D gene is TRBD1 (5 bases). With 5 bases removed from V and 3 bases from J, the gap between germline ends came to 13 bases. The CDR3 consists of 14 residues. In germline, CDR1 is SGHTA, CDR2 FQGNSA. The CDR3 nucleotides read TGTGCCAGCAGCCCCCTAGGAGGGGACACTGAAGCTTTCTTT. It specifies CASSPLGGDTEAFF.